A single sample is the source of the 8 T cell receptor beta chains below, sequenced in a study of OX40 agonist ivuxolimab in advanced cancers. Data came from immunoSEQ multiplex PCR; TCRdb stores just in-frame clones and leaves some out. The profile covers 30,000 to 40,000 clones, with about 82% appearing a single time and around 22% taken by the ten largest. The specimen was CD4+ or CD8+ T cells sorted from blood, collected in a trial of the OX40 agonist ivuxolimab. Receptors originate from an adult with an advanced solid tumor such as melanoma, head and neck, liver or kidney cancer.

This chain joins TRBV9 and TRBJ1-3; no clear D gene. V was cut by 2 bases and J by 2 bases, with 17 bases left in between. This CDR3 has 17 residues. Germline CDR1 SGDLS, CDR2 YYNGEE. The CDR3 DNA sequence: TGTGCCAGCAGCGTCCTCCCGGCCTCCGGTACTGGAAACACCATATATTTT. The encoded protein is CASSVLPASGTGNTIYF.

This clone was counted a single time. This chain joins TRBV4-2 and TRBJ1-2; no clear D. V lost 0 bases to trimming and J lost 5 bases, with 16 bases between them. There are 16 residues in the CDR3. Germline V gene sequence: CDR1 LGHNA, CDR2 YNFKEQ. CDR3 bases: TGTGCCAGCAGCCAAGATTCGGACGGAATCCCGTATGGCTACACCTTC. This gives the protein CASSQDSDGIPYGYTF.

This chain connects TRBV10-2 to TRBJ2-3; D might be TRBD2 (6 bases). CDR3 length: 14 amino acids. Trimming cost V 3 bases and J 1 base, with 8 bases left between them. The germline gives CDR1 WSHSY, CDR2 SAAADI. The CDR3 loop reads CASSETGGTDTQYF. CDR3 bases: TGCGCCAGCAGTGAAACGGGAGGCACAGATACGCAGTATTTT.

The genes are TRBV13 and TRBJ1-1, with unresolved D. V shed 2 bases and J shed 3 bases, with 7 bases lying between them. Looked up from germline, CDR1 is PRHDT and CDR2 is FYEKMQ (reference sequence). The CDR3 runs 13 residues. The CDR3 reads CASSLTGDTEAFF. The CDR3 DNA reads as TGTGCCAGCAGCTTAACCGGGGACACTGAAGCTTTCTTT.

As to this clone: At one end, the junction sequence differs from germline, possibly due to a read error. The chain recombines TRBV11-3 with TRBJ2-7; 12 nucleotides match TRBD2. The germline gives CDR1 SGHNT, CDR2 YENEEA. There are 16 residues in the CDR3. The CDR3 DNA sequence: TGTGCCAGCAGCTCATCGACTAGCGGGAGTTCCTACGGGCAGTACTTC. Translated, it gives CASSSSTSGSSYGQYF.

This clone was detected only a few times. Other DNA sequences in the sample encode the same CDR3. The chain carries TRBV27 and TRBJ2-7; no reliable D call. The germline V gene encodes CDR1 MNHEY and CDR2 SMNVEV (reference sequence). Trimming removed 1 base from V and 4 bases from J, with 11 bases in between. CDR3 size: 14 residues. Written as DNA, the CDR3 is TGTGCCAGCAGTTTATTAGACTCCTTGTACGAGCAGTACTTC. Amino acids: CASSLLDSLYEQYF.

This rearrangement joins TRBV19 to TRBJ2-7, with D unclear. This CDR3 region has 13 residues. Germline V gene lookup returns CDR1 LNHDA and CDR2 SQIVND (reference sequence). The V end was cut by 3 bases, the J end by 0 bases, with 6 bases between. CDR3 residues: CASSIKDSYEQYF. The CDR3 DNA reads TGTGCCAGTAGTATCAAGGACTCCTACGAGCAGTACTTC. Full variable domain (outside the CDR3, taken from reference TRBV19 and TRBJ2-7): DGGITQSPKYLFRKEGQNVTLSCEQNLNHDAMYWYRQDPGQGLRLIYYSQIVNDFQKGDIAEGYSVSREKKESFPLTVTSAQKNPTAFYLCASSIKDSYEQYFGPGTRLTVT.

V is TRBV10-2 and J is TRBJ1-2, with 9 bases lining up with TRBD1. The J segment lost 2 bases and the V segment lost 3 bases, leaving 1 base of the junction unmatched. CDR1 is WSHSY, CDR2 SAAADI, per germline. This CDR3 is 14 amino acids long. The CDR3 nucleotides are TGCGCCAGCAGTGAAGGACAGGGGAACTATGGCTACACCTTC. Its protein is CASSEGQGNYGYTF.